This entry lists 28 T cell receptor beta chains sequenced from one sample in a study of blood T cells in healthy people across ages. PCR was performed a second time for roughly 7 to 12 cycles using a sample-barcoded 5' primer and a J-beta primer mix. TCRdb re-called the 5' RACE reads through MiXCR, storing one row per CDR3 protein. In the table there are 850,000 to 950,000 distinct CDR3 sequences, more than 25% of which are singletons. The sample was blood. All receptors derive from a woman of 80 years or more in good health.

Details on this clonotype: A read error may explain this, as a much larger clone is one base away. The V gene is TRBV12-3 or TRBV12-4, the J gene TRBJ2-1; D gene unclear. The CDR3 is 13 residues long. V was cut by 6 bases and J by 3 bases, with 9 bases left in between. CDR3 in amino acids: CASRRADYNEQFF. The CDR3 DNA is TGTGCCAGCAGAAGGGCAGACTACAATGAGCAGTTCTTC.

The rearrangement uses TRBV20-1 and TRBJ2-7; D possibly corresponds to TRBD2 (5 bases). Germline CDR1 is DFQATT and CDR2 is SNEGSKA (reference sequence). The CDR3 totals 15 residues. V dropped 7 bases and J dropped 1 base, with 20 bases sitting between them. The CDR3 DNA reads as TGCAGTGTTAGTCCGCTACGGGATCCTTCCTACGAGCAGTACTTC. This codes for CSVSPLRDPSYEQYF.

This clonotype was seen repeatedly, ten times or more. The V and J genes are TRBV7-2 and TRBJ2-7; D gene unclear. V was pared by 0 bases and J by 3 bases, with 6 bases between. The CDR3 totals 13 residues. Germline CDR1 reads SGHTA; CDR2 reads FQGNSA. CDR3 nucleotides: TGTGCCAGCAGCTTAGCGGCAGACTACGAGCAGTACTTC. Residues: CASSLAADYEQYF. Complete variable domain (other parts from reference TRBV7-2 and TRBJ2-7): GAGVSQSPSNKVTEKGKDVELRCDPISGHTALYWYRQSLGQGLEFLIYFQGNSAPDKSGLPSDRFSAERTGGSVSTLTIQRTQQEDSAVYLCASSLAADYEQYFGPGTRLTVT.

This clonotype was seen at least ten times. J is TRBJ2-7 and V is TRBV20-1; 7 bases agree with TRBD2. This CDR3 has 15 residues. The V gene end was trimmed by 3 bases and the J gene end by 2 bases; junction bases not matched to a gene: 10. Germline CDR1 reads DFQATT; CDR2 reads SNEGSKA (reference sequence). In nucleotides, the CDR3 is TGCAGTGCTAGCGGGACCAGCGGGGTCGCCTACGAGCAGTACTTC. It encodes CSASGTSGVAYEQYF.

V and J are TRBV7-2 and TRBJ2-1; TRBD1 matches 10 bases. Germline CDR1 SGHTA, CDR2 FQGNSA. V was pared by 5 bases and J by 6 bases, with 4 bases of the junction left unmatched. The CDR3 consists of 14 residues. In DNA, the CDR3 is TGTGCCAGCAGCAAGGGACAGGGGTTCAATGAGCAGTTCTTC. It translates to CASSKGQGFNEQFF.

This chain uses TRBV6-5 with TRBJ1-6; perhaps TRBD1 as D (6 bases). CDR1 is MNHEY and CDR2 is SVGAGI in the germline V gene. Trimming removed 0 bases at V and 6 bases at J, with 12 bases between. The length of the CDR3 is 16 residues. CDR3 protein: CASSYSWDTGNSPLHF. In nucleotides, the CDR3 is TGTGCCAGCAGTTACTCATGGGACACTGGTAATTCACCCCTCCACTTT.

This clonotype was found a few times. One junction end does not reproduce the germline sequence, and a read error may be involved. The rearrangement joins TRBV7-2 to TRBJ2-6, with D perhaps TRBD1 (5 bases). The CDR3 is 17 residues long. Germline V gene data show CDR1 as SGHTA and CDR2 as FQGNSA. CDR3 sequence reads: CASSLALGNSGANVRTF. For the CDR3, the DNA is TGTGCCAGCAGCTTGGCCTTAGGGAACTCTGGGGCCAACGTCCGGACTTTC.

This clonotype appeared many times. The chain joins TRBV6-6 to TRBJ1-4; D unresolved. Germline values: CDR1 MNHNY, CDR2 SVGAGI (reference sequence). The CDR3 loop spans 13 amino acids. V lost 5 bases, J lost 5 bases, and 9 bases lay in between. Written as DNA, the CDR3 is TGTGCCAGCAGTATGACCTTAAATGAAAAACTGTTTTTT. Translation: CASSMTLNEKLFF.

This chain joins TRBV6-1 and TRBJ2-1; 7 positions match TRBD1. V lost 7 bases, J lost 7 bases, and 7 bases stayed unmatched. The germline CDR1 and CDR2 sequences are MNHNS and SASEGT. The CDR3 length is 13 residues. CDR3 sequence reads: CASKTGVGNEQFF. As DNA, the CDR3 is TGTGCCAGCAAAACAGGGGTGGGGAATGAGCAGTTCTTC.

The table lists this clonotype with a count of one. Since a much larger clone is just one base distant, this may be a read error. The genes are TRBV6-5 and TRBJ2-2; TRBD2 is a possible D gene (6 bases). The ends were cut back, 2 bases at V and 3 bases at J, with 13 bases in the middle. CDR3 length: 16 amino acids. Germline V CDR1 and CDR2: MNHEY, SVGAGI. Here the CDR3 DNA reads TGTGCCAGCAGTTACGGGGCAGGCGGGGACACCGGGGAGCTGTTTTTT. Encoded protein: CASSYGAGGDTGELFF.

Only a few counts were recorded for this clonotype. V gene TRBV6-5 combines with J gene TRBJ2-6, with D perhaps being TRBD1 or TRBD2 (5 bases each). Trimming stripped 5 bases from V and 4 bases from J, with 15 bases between. Germline loops: CDR1 MNHEY, CDR2 SVGAGI. This CDR3 has 16 amino acids. The CDR3 loop is CASSNQGARGANVLTF. Written as DNA, the CDR3 is TGTGCCAGCAGTAACCAGGGAGCCCGGGGGGCCAACGTCCTGACTTTC.

This clonotype came up a few times. A much larger clone lies a single base off, so this may be a read error. V and J are TRBV9 and TRBJ2-3; TRBD2 matches at 11 bases. Germline lookup yields CDR1 SGDLS and CDR2 YYNGEE. This CDR3 region has 15 residues. CDR3 residues: CASTGTSGSTGTQYF. In DNA form, the CDR3 reads TGTGCCAGCACCGGGACTAGCGGCAGCACAGGTACGCAGTATTTT.

This clonotype was observed many times. The V gene is TRBV6-2 or TRBV6-3, the J gene TRBJ2-7; 10 bases map to TRBD2. Germline CDR1 and CDR2: MNHEY and SVGEGT. The V and J ends lost 0 bases and 2 bases, in that order; junction bases with no gene match: 13. There are 19 residues in the CDR3. The CDR3 nucleotides are TGTGCCAGCAGTTACTCGGCAGCCCCTAGCGGGGGTTCACCCTACGAGCAGTACTTC. Translated, it gives CASSYSAAPSGGSPYEQYF.

This clonotype showed up many times. Germline is not matched at one junction end, which may reflect a read error. J is TRBJ2-3 and V is TRBV6-1; TRBD2 matches 9 bases. Germline CDR1 reads MNHNS; CDR2 reads SASEGT. The CDR3 length is 19 residues. In nucleotides, the CDR3 is TGTGCCAGCAAGGCGGGGGGGACGGGACGGACCCTAGGCACGGATACGCAGTATTTT. Translation gives CASKAGGTGRTLGTDTQYF.

This clonotype was observed a handful of times. J is TRBJ1-1 and V is TRBV20-1; D might be TRBD1 (5 bases). Between the trimmed V and J ends, which lost 2 bases and 5 bases, there was a span of 15 bases. Germline CDR1 is DFQATT and CDR2 is SNEGSKA (reference sequence). The CDR3 has 14 residues. Here the CDR3 reads CSARLTGGRTEAFF. The CDR3 DNA reads as TGCAGTGCTAGATTAACCGGGGGGAGGACTGAAGCTTTCTTT.

This clonotype came up a few times. This rearrangement joins TRBV2 to TRBJ1-1, with D possibly matching TRBD1 (5 bases). Trimming took 7 bases from V and 0 from J, leaving 12 bases between them. This CDR3 has 14 residues. Germline values: CDR1 SNHLY, CDR2 FYNNEI. CDR3 in amino acids: CASILRGLNTEAFF. The CDR3 DNA follows: TGTGCCAGCATTCTCCGGGGCTTGAACACTGAAGCTTTCTTT.

This chain joins TRBV20-1 and TRBJ2-3, with D perhaps being TRBD1 or TRBD2 (5 bases each). The germline V and J ends were trimmed by 8 bases and 0 bases, with 15 bases remaining between them. The CDR3 runs to 14 residues. Germline V gives CDR1 DFQATT, CDR2 SNEGSKA (reference sequence). The DNA for the CDR3 is TGCAGTATTGGATTAAGGGACAGCACAGATACGCAGTATTTT. As protein: CSIGLRDSTDTQYF.

A remark on this clonotype: A much larger clone sits a single nucleotide away, making a read error possible. The V gene is TRBV2, the J gene TRBJ2-1; D uncertain. Germline assignment: CDR1 SNHLY and CDR2 FYNNEI. The CDR3 is made up of 11 amino acids. The V end was cut by 11 bases, the J end by 7 bases, with 12 bases between. The CDR3 region has the DNA TGTGCCGGCACCTACGTTAATGAGCAGTTCTTC. It translates to CAGTYVNEQFF.

This clonotype was picked up many times. The CDR3: CSWDNGGGTDTQYF. In nucleotides, the CDR3 is TGCAGTTGGGATAACGGGGGAGGGACAGATACGCAGTATTTT. The J gene is TRBJ2-3, the V gene TRBV20-1, with 7 bases identical to TRBD2. After removal of 8 bases from V and 3 bases from J, the junction contained 11 bases not matched to a gene. The CDR3 runs to 14 residues. Germline CDR1 reads DFQATT; CDR2 reads SNEGSKA (reference sequence).

This clonotype has at least ten counts. The rearrangement links TRBV7-2 to TRBJ2-3, with 16 positions matching TRBD2. Germline V gene data show CDR1 as SGHTA and CDR2 as FQGNSA. The V segment lost 1 base and the J segment 3 bases; nucleotides outside the gene matches: 4. The CDR3 contains 18 residues. In nucleotides, the CDR3 is TGTGCCAGCAGCTTAGGTGGGACTAGCGGGGGGGCAACAGATACGCAGTATTTT. This translates into CASSLGGTSGGATDTQYF.

This clonotype occurred many times. The gene calls are TRBV7-2 and TRBJ2-4; TRBD1 matches 8 bases. Losses at the gene ends were 1 base for V and 6 bases for J; bases not matched to a gene: 11. The germline CDR1 and CDR2 sequences are SGHTA and FQGNSA. There are 17 residues in the CDR3. Here the CDR3 DNA reads TGTGCCAGCAGCTTAGTAGGGACAGGTGGTACTAGAAACATTCAGTACTTC. Protein: CASSLVGTGGTRNIQYF. Together with reference TRBV7-2 and TRBJ2-4, the CDR3 gives the full variable domain: GAGVSQSPSNKVTEKGKDVELRCDPISGHTALYWYRQSLGQGLEFLIYFQGNSAPDKSGLPSDRFSAERTGGSVSTLTIQRTQQEDSAVYLCASSLVGTGGTRNIQYFGAGTRLSVL.

V gene TRBV11-2 combines with J gene TRBJ1-1, with 8 nucleotides matching TRBD1. CDR3 length: 14 amino acids. V shed 5 bases, J shed 3 bases, and the junction held 5 bases outside the gene matches. Germline CDR1 reads SGHAT; CDR2 reads FQNNGV. The CDR3: CASSRTGGDTEAFF. CDR3 coding DNA: TGTGCCAGCAGCCGCACAGGGGGAGACACTGAAGCTTTCTTT. The complete variable domain, with remaining parts taken from reference TRBV11-2 and TRBJ1-1, reads EAGVAQSPRYKIIEKRQSVAFWCNPISGHATLYWYQQILGQGPKLLIQFQNNGVVDDSQLPKDRFSAERLKGVDSTLKIQPAKLEDSAVYLCASSRTGGDTEAFFGQGTRLTVV.

The chain uses TRBV5-1 and TRBJ1-1; tentative D call: TRBD1 (5 bases). Germline CDR1 is SGHRS and CDR2 is YFSETQ. The V end lost 5 bases, the J end lost 1 base, and 12 bases lay between the germline ends. The CDR3 extends over 14 amino acids. The CDR3 DNA sequence: TGCGCCAGCAGTTCCTCGACAGCGAACACTGAAGCTTTCTTT. It yields the protein CASSSSTANTEAFF.

This clonotype was found many times. This chain uses TRBV10-3 with TRBJ1-5, with D perhaps matching TRBD1 (5 bases). Germline lookup yields CDR1 ENHRY and CDR2 SYGVKD. V lost 4 bases and J lost 3, with 7 bases in between. The CDR3 runs 13 residues. CDR3 nucleotide sequence: TGTGCCATCAGTGCACAGGACAATCAGCCCCAGCATTTT. Its protein product is CAISAQDNQPQHF.

This clonotype was detected many times. The J gene is TRBJ1-2, the V gene TRBV7-2; 10 nucleotides agree with TRBD1. Germline V gene lookup returns CDR1 SGHTA and CDR2 FQGNSA. This CDR3 comprises 15 residues. V lost 3 bases and J lost 8; bases outside the gene matches: 9. The CDR3 DNA follows: TGTGCCAGCAGCTTTGAGCCGGGACAGGGGAGAGGCTACACCTTC. This encodes CASSFEPGQGRGYTF. Full variable domain (rest looked up from reference TRBV7-2 and TRBJ1-2): GAGVSQSPSNKVTEKGKDVELRCDPISGHTALYWYRQSLGQGLEFLIYFQGNSAPDKSGLPSDRFSAERTGGSVSTLTIQRTQQEDSAVYLCASSFEPGQGRGYTFGSGTRLTVV.

In its sample, this clonotype was seen a few times. This chain connects TRBV3-1 to TRBJ2-1, with 10 bases lining up with TRBD2. The CDR3 has 14 amino acids. J was trimmed by 5 bases and V by 6 bases; bases with no gene match: 4. Germline assignment: CDR1 LGHDT and CDR2 YNNKEL (reference sequence). CDR3 sequence reads: CASRLAGANNEQFF. Written as DNA, the CDR3 is TGTGCCAGCAGGCTAGCGGGGGCCAACAATGAGCAGTTCTTC.

This clonotype was detected a few times. V and J are TRBV2 and TRBJ2-3, with 10 bases matching TRBD1. With V trimmed by 5 bases and J by 2 bases, 4 bases remained unmatched. Looked up from germline, CDR1 is SNHLY and CDR2 is FYNNEI. The CDR3 runs 15 residues. Written as DNA, the CDR3 is TGTGCCAGCAGTCGACAGGGGGCAGACACAGATACGCAGTATTTT. This codes for CASSRQGADTDTQYF.

This clonotype was counted a few times. Just one base apart from a much larger clone, this may be a read error. The genes are TRBV3-1 and TRBJ2-7; 12 nucleotides line up with TRBD2. Per germline, CDR1 LGHDT and CDR2 YNNKEL (reference sequence). The CDR3 has 20 residues. The CDR3 reads CAGSQGTSPLAGGQRYEQYF. The CDR3 bases are TGTGCCGGCAGCCAAGGGACTAGTCCACTAGCGGGGGGCCAGCGCTACGAGCAGTACTTC.